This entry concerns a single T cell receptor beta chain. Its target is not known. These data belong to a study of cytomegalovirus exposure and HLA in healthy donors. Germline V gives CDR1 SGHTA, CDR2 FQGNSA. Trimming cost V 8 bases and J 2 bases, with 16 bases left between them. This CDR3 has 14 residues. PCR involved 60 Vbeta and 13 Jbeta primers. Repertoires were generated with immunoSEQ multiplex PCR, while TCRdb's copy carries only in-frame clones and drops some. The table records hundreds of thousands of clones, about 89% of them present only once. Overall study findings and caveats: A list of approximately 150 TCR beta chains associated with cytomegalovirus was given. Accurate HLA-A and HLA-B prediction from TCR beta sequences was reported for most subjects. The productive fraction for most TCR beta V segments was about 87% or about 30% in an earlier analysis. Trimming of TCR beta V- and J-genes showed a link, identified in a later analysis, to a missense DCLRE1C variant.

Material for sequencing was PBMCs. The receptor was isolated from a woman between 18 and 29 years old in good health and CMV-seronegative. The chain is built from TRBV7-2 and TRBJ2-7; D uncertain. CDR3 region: CASGRSPIPYEQYF. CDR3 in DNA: TGTGCCAGCGGCAGGTCTCCCATTCCCTACGAGCAGTACTTC. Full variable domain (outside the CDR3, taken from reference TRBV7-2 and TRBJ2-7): GAGVSQSPSNKVTEKGKDVELRCDPISGHTALYWYRQSLGQGLEFLIYFQGNSAPDKSGLPSDRFSAERTGGSVSTLTIQRTQQEDSAVYLCASGRSPIPYEQYFGPGTRLTVT.